Listed below are T cell receptor beta chains from one sample, sequenced in a study of chemoradiotherapy in HPV16-positive cancers. Sequencing used immunoSEQ multiplex PCR; TCRdb keeps in-frame clones, though not all of them. The repertoire holds approximately 5,000 clones, with around 79% as singletons. The source material was tumor tissue, sampled from a patient who underwent chemoradiotherapy. The receptors were sampled from a human donor with HPV-associated anogenital cancer. CDR3s include the opening cysteine and the closing phenylalanine or tryptophan.

>TRBV15
CATSTRGGMETQYF
>TRBV2
CASSDRGGANVLTF
>TRBV9
CASSVTPGPPGQETQYF
>TRBV5-1
CASSLLAGEYEQYF
>TRBV6-6
CASSYLELNQPQHF
>TRBV6-1
CASSEAWGGNYEQYF
>TRBV7-9
CASTFRGGSGTGELFF
>TRBV9
CASSVARAGNTIYF
>TRBV27
CASSPWQGATTEAFF
>TRBV30
CAWGQGSSGNTIYF
>TRBV13
CASSIRDRDF
>TRBV27
CASTRGGRSYNEQFF
>TRBV6-1
CASNHRANTEAFF
>TRBV7-6
CASSYNGFGGELFF
>TRBV4-3
CASSQENSASSGANVLTF
>TRBV7-9
CASSLGGTMGAFF
>TRBV5-4
CASSLAGTVNSPLHF
>TRBV10-3
CAISERGPPTGELFF
>TRBV5-6
CASSLEANTGDYGYTF
>TRBV7-3
CASSNSGTRRFF
>TRBV7-6
CASSFQGGGGYTF
>TRBV5-8
CASSLDGRTDTQYF
>TRBV6-5
CASSRAGGYGYTF
>TRBV5-8
CASSFRDRGAFF
>TRBV13
CASKLGGRHEQFF
>TRBV29-1
CSVVWLPYTEAFF
>TRBV28
CASSTTVKNEQFF
>TRBV7-2
CASSQGQRNGYTF